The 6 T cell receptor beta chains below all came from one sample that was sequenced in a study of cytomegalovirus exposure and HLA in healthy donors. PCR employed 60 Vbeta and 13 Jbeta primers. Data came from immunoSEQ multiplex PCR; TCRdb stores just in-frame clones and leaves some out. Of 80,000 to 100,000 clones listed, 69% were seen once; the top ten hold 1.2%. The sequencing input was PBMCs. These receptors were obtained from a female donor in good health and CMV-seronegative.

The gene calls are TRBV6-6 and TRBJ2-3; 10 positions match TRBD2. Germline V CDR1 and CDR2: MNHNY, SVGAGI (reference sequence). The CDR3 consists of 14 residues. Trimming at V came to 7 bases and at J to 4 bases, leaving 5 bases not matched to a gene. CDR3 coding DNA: TGTGCCAGCAAGGCTAGCGGGGGATCAGATACGCAGTATTTT. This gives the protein CASKASGGSDTQYF.

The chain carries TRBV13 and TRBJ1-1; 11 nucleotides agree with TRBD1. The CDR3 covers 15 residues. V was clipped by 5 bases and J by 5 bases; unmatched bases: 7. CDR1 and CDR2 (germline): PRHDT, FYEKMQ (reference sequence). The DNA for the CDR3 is TGTGCCAGCAGCCCAGGACAGGGGGCGCGAACTGAAGCTTTCTTT. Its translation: CASSPGQGARTEAFF.

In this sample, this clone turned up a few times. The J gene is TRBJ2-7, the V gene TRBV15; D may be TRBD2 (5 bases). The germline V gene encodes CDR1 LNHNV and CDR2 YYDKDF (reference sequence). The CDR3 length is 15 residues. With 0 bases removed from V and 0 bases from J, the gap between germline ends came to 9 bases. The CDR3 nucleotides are TGTGCCACCAGCAGAGATCGTGCGGGCTCCTACGAGCAGTACTTC. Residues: CATSRDRAGSYEQYF. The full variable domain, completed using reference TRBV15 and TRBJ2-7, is DAMVIQNPRYQVTQFGKPVTLSCSQTLNHNVMYWYQQKSSQAPKLLFHYYDKDFNNEADTPDNFQSRRPNTSFCFLDIRSPGLGDTAMYLCATSRDRAGSYEQYFGPGTRLTVT.

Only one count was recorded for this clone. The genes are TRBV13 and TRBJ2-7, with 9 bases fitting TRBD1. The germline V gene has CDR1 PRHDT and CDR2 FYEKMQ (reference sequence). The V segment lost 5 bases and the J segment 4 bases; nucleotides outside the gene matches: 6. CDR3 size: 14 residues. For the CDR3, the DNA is TGTGCCAGCAGCCCCCCGGGACAGGGTTACGAGCAGTACTTC. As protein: CASSPPGQGYEQYF.

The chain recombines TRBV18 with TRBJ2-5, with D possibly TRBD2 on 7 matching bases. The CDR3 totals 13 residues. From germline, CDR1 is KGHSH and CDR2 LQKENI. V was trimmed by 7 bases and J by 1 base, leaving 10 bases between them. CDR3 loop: CASLRGGQETQYF. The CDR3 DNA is TGTGCCAGCTTGAGGGGGGGCCAAGAGACCCAGTACTTC.

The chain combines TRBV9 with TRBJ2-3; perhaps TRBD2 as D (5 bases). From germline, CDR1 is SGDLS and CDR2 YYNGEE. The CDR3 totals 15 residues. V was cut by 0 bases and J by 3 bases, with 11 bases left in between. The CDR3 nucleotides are TGTGCCAGCAGCGTAGGAGAGGGAGAGACAGATACGCAGTATTTT. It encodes CASSVGEGETDTQYF.